This T cell receptor beta chain was recorded in a study of T cells in localized non-small cell lung cancer. Note on this clone: Antigen specificity is unknown.

The germline gives CDR1 MNHNS, CDR2 SASEGT. The CDR3 is made up of 14 amino acids. V lost 4 bases, J lost 8 bases, and 6 bases stayed unmatched. Study-level findings and limits: Highest T cell clonality was seen in uninvolved adjacent lung, surpassing that measured in tumor. Overall survival was longer when the density of T cells in the blood was higher. Heterogeneity remains possible, as sequencing covered one tumor region only. Adjacent lung held a median around 60 of the top 100 tumor clones.

Clones were read by immunoSEQ multiplex PCR, and TCRdb kept only the in-frame ones, dropping some. The sample has approximately 24,000 clones; over 75% are singletons. The source material was peripheral blood, sampled before any cancer treatment. This TCR derives from a man aged 35 to 69 with stage III squamous cell lung carcinoma. V gene TRBV6-1 combines with J gene TRBJ1-4; 8 nucleotides match TRBD1. The CDR3 spells CASSGQGRREKLFF. The CDR3 DNA is TGTGCCAGCAGTGGACAGGGGAGGCGGGAAAAACTGTTTTTT.